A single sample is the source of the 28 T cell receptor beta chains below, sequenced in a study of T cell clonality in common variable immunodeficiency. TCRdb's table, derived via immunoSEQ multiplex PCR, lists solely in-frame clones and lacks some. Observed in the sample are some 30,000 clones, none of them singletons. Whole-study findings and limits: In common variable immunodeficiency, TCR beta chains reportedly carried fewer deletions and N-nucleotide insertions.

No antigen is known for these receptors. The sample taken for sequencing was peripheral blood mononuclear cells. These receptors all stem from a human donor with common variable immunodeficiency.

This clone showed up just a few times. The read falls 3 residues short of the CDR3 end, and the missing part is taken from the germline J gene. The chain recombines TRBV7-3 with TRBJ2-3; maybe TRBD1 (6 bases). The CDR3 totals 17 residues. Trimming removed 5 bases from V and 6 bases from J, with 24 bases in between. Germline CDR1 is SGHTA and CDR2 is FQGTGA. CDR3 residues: CASSARVGTGLGDTQYF. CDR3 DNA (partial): TGTGCCAGCAGCGCCAGGGTAGGCACAGGGCTAGGGGATACG.

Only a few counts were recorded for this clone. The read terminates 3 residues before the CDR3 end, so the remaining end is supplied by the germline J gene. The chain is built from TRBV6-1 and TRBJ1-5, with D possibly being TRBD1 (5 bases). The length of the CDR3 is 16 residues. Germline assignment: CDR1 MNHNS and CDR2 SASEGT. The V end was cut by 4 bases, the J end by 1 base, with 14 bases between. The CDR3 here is CASSARTKRSNQPQHF. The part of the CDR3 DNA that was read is TGTGCCAGCAGTGCCCGGACAAAAAGAAGCAATCAGCCC.

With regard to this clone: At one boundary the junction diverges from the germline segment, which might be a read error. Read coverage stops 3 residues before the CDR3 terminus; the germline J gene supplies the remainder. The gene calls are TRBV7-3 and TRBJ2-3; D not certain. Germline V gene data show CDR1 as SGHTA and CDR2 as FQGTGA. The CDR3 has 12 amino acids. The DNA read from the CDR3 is TGTTCCAGCAGTAATAGTCGGGATACG. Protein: CSSSNSRDT. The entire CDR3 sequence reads CSSSNSRDTQYF.

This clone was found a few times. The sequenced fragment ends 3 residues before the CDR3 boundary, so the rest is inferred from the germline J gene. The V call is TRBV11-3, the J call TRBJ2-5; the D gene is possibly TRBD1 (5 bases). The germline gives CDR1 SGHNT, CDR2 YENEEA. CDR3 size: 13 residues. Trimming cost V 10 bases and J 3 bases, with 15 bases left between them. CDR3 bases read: TGTGCCATTACTGGTCAGGGAAAAGAGACC. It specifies CAITGQGKET. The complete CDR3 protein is CAITGQGKETQYF.

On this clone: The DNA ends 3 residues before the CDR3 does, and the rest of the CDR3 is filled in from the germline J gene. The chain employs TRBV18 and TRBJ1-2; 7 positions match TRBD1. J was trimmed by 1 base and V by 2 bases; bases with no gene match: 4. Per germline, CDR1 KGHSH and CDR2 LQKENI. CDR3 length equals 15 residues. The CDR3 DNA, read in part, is TGTGCCAGCTCACCAGGACAGGCAGATAACTATGGC. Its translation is CASSPGQADNYG. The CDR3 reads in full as CASSPGQADNYGYTF.

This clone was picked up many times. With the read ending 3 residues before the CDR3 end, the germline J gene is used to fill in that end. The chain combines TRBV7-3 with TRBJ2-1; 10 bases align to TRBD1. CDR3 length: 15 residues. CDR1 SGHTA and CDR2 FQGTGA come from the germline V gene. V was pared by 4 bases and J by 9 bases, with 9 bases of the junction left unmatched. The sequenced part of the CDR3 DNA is TGTGCCAGCAGCTCCGGACAGGGGGGGTTTGGTGAG. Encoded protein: CASSSGQGGFGE. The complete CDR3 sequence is CASSSGQGGFGEQFF.

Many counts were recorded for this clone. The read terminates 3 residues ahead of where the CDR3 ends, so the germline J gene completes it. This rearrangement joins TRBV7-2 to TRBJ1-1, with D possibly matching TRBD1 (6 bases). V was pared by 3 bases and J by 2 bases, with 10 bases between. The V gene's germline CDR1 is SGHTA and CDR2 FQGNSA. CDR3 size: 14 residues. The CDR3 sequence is CASSFRGLNTEAFF. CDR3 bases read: TGTGCCAGCAGCTTCAGGGGTCTTAACACTGAA. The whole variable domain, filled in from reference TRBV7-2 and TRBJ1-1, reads GAGVSQSPSNKVTEKGKDVELRCDPISGHTALYWYRQSLGQGLEFLIYFQGNSAPDKSGLPSDRFSAERTGGSVSTLTIQRTQQEDSAVYLCASSFRGLNTEAFFGQGTRLTVV.

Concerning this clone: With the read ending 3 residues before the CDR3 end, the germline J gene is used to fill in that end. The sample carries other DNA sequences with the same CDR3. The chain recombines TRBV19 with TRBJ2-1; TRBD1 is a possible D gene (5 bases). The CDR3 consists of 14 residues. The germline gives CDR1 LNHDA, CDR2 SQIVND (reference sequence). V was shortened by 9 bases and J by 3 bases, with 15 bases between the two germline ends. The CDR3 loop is CASGGAGYYNEQFF. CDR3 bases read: TGTGCCAGCGGTGGGGCAGGTTACTACAATGAG.

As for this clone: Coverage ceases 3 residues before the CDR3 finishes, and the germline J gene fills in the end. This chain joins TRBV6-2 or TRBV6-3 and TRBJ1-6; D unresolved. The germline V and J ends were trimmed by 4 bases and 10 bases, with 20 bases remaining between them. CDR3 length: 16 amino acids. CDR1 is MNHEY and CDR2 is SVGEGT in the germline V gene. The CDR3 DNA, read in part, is TGTGCCAGCAGTTTCGGTGGGCCAGGATTCCGGTCACCC. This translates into CASSFGGPGFRSP. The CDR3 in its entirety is CASSFGGPGFRSPLHF.

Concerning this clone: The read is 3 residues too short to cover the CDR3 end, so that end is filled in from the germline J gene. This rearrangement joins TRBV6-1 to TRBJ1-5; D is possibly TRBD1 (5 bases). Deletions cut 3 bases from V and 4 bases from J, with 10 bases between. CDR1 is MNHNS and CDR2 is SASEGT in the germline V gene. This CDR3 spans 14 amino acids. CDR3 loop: CASSDDSLNQPQHF. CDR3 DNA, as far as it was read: TGTGCCAGCAGTGATGACAGCCTTAATCAGCCC.

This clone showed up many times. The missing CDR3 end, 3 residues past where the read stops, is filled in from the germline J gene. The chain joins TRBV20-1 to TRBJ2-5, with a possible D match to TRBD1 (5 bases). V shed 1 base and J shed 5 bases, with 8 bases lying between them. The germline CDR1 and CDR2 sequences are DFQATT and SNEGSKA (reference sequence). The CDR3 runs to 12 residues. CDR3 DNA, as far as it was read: TGCAGTGCTAGAGTGGGGCTGGAGACC. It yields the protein CSARVGLET. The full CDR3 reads CSARVGLETQYF.

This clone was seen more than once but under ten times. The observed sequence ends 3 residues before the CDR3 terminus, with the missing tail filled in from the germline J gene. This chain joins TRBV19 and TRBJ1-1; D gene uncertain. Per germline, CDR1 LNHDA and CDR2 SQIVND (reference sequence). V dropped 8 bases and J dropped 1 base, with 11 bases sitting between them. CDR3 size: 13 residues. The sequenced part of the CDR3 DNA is TGTGCCAGTGCTGAACAAAAGAACACTGAA. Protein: CASAEQKNTE. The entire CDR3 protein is CASAEQKNTEAFF.

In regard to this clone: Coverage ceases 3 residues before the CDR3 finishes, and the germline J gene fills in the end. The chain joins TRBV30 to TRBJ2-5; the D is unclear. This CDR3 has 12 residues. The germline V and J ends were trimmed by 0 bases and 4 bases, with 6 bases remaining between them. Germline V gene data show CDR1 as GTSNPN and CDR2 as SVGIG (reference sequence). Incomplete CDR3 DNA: TGTGCCTGGAGTGTATCAGGAGAGACC. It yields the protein CAWSVSGET. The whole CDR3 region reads CAWSVSGETQYF.

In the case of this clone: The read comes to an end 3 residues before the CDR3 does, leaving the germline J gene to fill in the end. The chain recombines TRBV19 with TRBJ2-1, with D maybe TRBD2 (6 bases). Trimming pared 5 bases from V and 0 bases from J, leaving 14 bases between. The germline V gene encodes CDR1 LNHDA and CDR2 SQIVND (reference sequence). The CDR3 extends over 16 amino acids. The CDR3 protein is CASSSPGLSSYNEQFF. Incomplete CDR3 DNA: TGTGCCAGTAGTTCACCGGGACTGAGCTCCTACAATGAG.

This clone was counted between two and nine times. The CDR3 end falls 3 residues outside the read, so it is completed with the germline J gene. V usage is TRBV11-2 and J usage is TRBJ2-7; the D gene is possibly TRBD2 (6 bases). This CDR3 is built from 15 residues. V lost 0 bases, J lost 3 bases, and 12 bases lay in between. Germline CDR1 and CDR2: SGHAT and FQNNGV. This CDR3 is CASSLDFPRGYEQYF. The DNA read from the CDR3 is TGTGCCAGCAGCTTAGATTTTCCGCGGGGCTACGAG. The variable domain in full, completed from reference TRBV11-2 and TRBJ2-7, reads EAGVAQSPRYKIIEKRQSVAFWCNPISGHATLYWYQQILGQGPKLLIQFQNNGVVDDSQLPKDRFSAERLKGVDSTLKIQPAKLEDSAVYLCASSLDFPRGYEQYFGPGTRLTVT.

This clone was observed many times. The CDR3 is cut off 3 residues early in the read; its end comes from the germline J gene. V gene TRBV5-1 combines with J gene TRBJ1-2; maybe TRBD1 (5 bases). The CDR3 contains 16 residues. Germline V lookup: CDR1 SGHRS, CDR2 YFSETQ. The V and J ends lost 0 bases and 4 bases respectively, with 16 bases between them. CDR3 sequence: CASSLASGTVGYGYTF. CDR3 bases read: TGCGCCAGCAGCTTGGCGAGCGGGACGGTCGGCTATGGC.

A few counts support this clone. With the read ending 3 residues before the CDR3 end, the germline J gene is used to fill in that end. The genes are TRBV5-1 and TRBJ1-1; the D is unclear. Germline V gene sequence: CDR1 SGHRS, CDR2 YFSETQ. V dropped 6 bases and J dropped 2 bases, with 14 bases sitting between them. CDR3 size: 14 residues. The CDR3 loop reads CASKFTSDNTEAFF. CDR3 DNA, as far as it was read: TGCGCCAGCAAATTTACCTCAGATAACACTGAA.

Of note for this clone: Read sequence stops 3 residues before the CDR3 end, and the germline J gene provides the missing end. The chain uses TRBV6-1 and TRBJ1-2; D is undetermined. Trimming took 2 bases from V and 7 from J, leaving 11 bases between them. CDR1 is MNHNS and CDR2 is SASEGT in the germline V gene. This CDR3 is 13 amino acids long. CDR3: CASSEIGVSGYTF. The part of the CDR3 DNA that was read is TGTGCCAGCAGTGAAATCGGGGTATCTGGC.

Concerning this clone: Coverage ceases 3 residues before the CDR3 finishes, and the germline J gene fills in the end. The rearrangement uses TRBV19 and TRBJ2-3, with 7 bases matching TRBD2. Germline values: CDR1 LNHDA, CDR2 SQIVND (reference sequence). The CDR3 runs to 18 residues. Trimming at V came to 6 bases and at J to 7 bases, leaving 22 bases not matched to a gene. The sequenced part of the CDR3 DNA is TGTGCCAGTAGCGTCGTTGGTGAAACTAGCGCGGTTCGTAATACG. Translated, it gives CASSVVGETSAVRNT. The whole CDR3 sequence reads CASSVVGETSAVRNTQYF.

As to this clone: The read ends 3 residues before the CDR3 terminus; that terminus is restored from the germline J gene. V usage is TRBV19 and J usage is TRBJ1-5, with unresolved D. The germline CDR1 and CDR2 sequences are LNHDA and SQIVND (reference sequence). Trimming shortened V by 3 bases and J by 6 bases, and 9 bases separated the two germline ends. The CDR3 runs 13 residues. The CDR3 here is CASSIERPQPQHF. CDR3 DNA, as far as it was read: TGTGCCAGTAGTATTGAAAGGCCTCAGCCC.

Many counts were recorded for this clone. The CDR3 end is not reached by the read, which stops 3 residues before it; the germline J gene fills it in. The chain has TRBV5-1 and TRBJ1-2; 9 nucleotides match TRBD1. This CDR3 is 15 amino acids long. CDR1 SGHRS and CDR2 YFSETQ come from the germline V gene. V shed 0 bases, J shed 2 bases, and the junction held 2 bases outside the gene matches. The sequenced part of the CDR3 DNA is TGCGCCAGCAGCTTGGCACAGGGGGCGAACTATGGC. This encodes CASSLAQGANYG. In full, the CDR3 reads CASSLAQGANYGYTF.

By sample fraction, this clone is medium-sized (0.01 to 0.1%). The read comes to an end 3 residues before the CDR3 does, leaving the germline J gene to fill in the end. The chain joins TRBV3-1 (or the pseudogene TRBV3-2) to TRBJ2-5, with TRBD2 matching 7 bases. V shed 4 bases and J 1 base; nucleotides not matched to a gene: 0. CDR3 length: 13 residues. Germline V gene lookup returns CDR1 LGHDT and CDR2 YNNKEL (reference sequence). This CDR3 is CASSPSGQETQYF. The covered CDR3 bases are TGTGCCAGCAGCCCTAGCGGCCAAGAGACC.

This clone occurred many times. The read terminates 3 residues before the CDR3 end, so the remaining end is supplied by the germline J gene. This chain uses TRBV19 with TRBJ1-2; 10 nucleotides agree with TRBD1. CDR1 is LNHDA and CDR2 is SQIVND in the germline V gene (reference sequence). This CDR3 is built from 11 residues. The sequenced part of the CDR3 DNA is TGTGCCAGTAGTGGACAGGGGGTC. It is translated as CASSGQGV. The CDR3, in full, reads CASSGQGVYTF. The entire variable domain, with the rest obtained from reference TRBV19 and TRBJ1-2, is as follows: DGGITQSPKYLFRKEGQNVTLSCEQNLNHDAMYWYRQDPGQGLRLIYYSQIVNDFQKGDIAEGYSVSREKKESFPLTVTSAQKNPTAFYLCASSGQGVYTFGSGTRLTVV.

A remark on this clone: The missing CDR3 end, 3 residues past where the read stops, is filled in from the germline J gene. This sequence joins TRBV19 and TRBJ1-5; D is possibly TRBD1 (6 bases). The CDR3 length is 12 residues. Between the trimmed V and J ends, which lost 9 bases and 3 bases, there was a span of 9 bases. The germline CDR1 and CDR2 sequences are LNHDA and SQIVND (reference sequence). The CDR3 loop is CASRDNNQPQHF. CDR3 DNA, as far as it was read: TGTGCCAGCCGGGACAACAATCAGCCC.

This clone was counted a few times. The CDR3 protein is CAWSKGFEGIQYF. The part of the CDR3 DNA that was read is TGTGCCTGGAGTAAGGGGTTCGAGGGCATT. The chain joins TRBV30 to TRBJ2-4; D assignment may be TRBD1 or TRBD2 (5 bases each). Read data end 3 residues before the CDR3 end; the end is taken from the germline J gene. Germline loops: CDR1 GTSNPN, CDR2 SVGIG (reference sequence). The CDR3 sequence is 13 residues long. V was shortened by 2 bases and J by 9 bases, with 14 bases between the two germline ends.

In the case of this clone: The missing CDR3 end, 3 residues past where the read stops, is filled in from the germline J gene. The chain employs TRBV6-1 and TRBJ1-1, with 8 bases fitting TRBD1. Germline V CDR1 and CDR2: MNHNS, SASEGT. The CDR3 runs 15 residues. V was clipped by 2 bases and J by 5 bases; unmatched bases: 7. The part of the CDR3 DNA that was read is TGTGCCAGCAGTGAAAAGTCTACAGGGGGTACTGAA. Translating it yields CASSEKSTGGTE. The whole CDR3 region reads CASSEKSTGGTEAFF.

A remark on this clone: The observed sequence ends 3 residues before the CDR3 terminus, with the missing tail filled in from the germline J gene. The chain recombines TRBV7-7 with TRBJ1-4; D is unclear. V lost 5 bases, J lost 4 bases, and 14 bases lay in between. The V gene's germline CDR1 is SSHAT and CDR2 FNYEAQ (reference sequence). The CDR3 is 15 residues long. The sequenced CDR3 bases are TGTGCCAGCAGCCCGATAACAGCCTTTAATGAAAAA. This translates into CASSPITAFNEK. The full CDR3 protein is CASSPITAFNEKLFF.

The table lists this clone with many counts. The CDR3 sequence: CASTGTGVTGELFF. The covered CDR3 bases are TGTGCCAGCACCGGTACAGGGGTCACCGGGGAG. The chain employs TRBV2 and TRBJ2-2; 7 bases align to TRBD1. The read terminates 3 residues ahead of where the CDR3 ends, so the germline J gene completes it. Losses at the gene ends were 7 bases for V and 4 bases for J; bases not matched to a gene: 6. Per the germline V gene, CDR1 is SNHLY and CDR2 is FYNNEI. The CDR3 is 14 amino acids.